This T cell receptor beta chain is from a study of OX40 agonist ivuxolimab in advanced cancers. Study-level background: A male proportion of about 80% was recorded, with mean age approximately 57 years and range roughly 23 to 79. Treatment received earlier with anti-PD-1, anti-PD-L1 or anti-CTLA-4 agents was allowed, and approximately 40% had some. Study observations and caveats: Among the lowest peripheral clonal expansion occurred in 0.1-3.0 mg/kg partial responders.

Points on this clone: Its antigen is still unknown.

Germline CDR1 reads SGHRS; CDR2 reads YFSETQ. V dropped 3 bases and J dropped 7 bases, with 10 bases sitting between them. The CDR3 length is 12 residues. Repertoires were generated with immunoSEQ multiplex PCR, while TCRdb's copy carries only in-frame clones and drops some. The repertoire consists of just over 15,000 clones, with about 60% occurring once and the leading ten covering 7.5% to 9.5%. The source is an adult with an advanced solid tumor such as melanoma, head and neck, liver or kidney cancer. The source was CD4+ or CD8+ T cells sorted from blood, collected in a trial of the OX40 agonist ivuxolimab. The gene calls are TRBV5-1 and TRBJ1-2; D is perhaps TRBD1 (5 bases). The CDR3 reads CASSSTGGGYTF. Here the CDR3 DNA reads TGCGCCAGCAGCTCCACCGGGGGTGGCTACACCTTC.